A single sample gave rise to the 21 T cell receptor beta chains below, sequenced in a study of cytomegalovirus exposure and HLA in healthy donors. The PCR ran on 60 Vbeta and 13 Jbeta primers. Sequencing used immunoSEQ multiplex PCR; TCRdb keeps in-frame clones, though not all of them. Seen here are approximately 96,000 clones, 74% observed once, and the top ten hold approximately 1.8%. The sample was PBMCs. The receptors were gathered from a male donor in good health and CMV-seronegative.

This clone came up once. The chain is built from TRBV28 and TRBJ2-7, with TRBD1 as a possible D gene (6 bases). V shed 4 bases and J shed 3 bases, with 16 bases lying between them. The V gene's germline CDR1 is MDHEN and CDR2 SYDVKM. The CDR3 runs 15 residues. The CDR3 sequence: CASSSQGTNFYEQYF. The CDR3 DNA is TGTGCCAGCAGTTCACAGGGTACGAATTTCTACGAGCAGTACTTC.

This rearrangement joins TRBV19 to TRBJ1-4; a possible D gene is TRBD1 (6 bases). The CDR3 contains 17 residues. The germline CDR1 and CDR2 sequences are LNHDA and SQIVND (reference sequence). V lost 1 base and J lost 5, with 17 bases in between. CDR3 region: CASSIGASGQNNEKLFF. The CDR3 DNA reads TGTGCCAGTAGTATAGGGGCATCAGGACAGAACAATGAAAAACTGTTTTTT.

The chain couples TRBV30 to TRBJ2-3; perhaps TRBD2 as D (5 bases). CDR3 length: 15 residues. Trimming stripped 0 bases from V and 4 bases from J, with 14 bases between. CDR1 is GTSNPN, CDR2 SVGIG, per germline (reference sequence). The CDR3 DNA sequence: TGTGCCTGGAGTGTTTTAGCGAGCATTGCAGATACGCAGTATTTT. Translating it yields CAWSVLASIADTQYF.

The chain couples TRBV2 to TRBJ1-2, with TRBD1 matching over 9 bases. The CDR3 runs 15 residues. The junction had 8 bases not matched to a gene; V was cut back by 4 bases and J by 5 bases. Germline CDR1 is SNHLY and CDR2 is FYNNEI. CDR3 loop: CASSGFRDREYGYTF. DNA for the CDR3: TGTGCCAGCAGTGGGTTTAGGGACAGGGAGTATGGCTACACCTTC.

The rearrangement joins TRBV11-2 to TRBJ2-1; D gene unclear. Trimming left V 3 bases short and J 0 bases short, with 12 bases between. The CDR3 is 16 amino acids. The germline V gene has CDR1 SGHAT and CDR2 FQNNGV. CDR3 amino acids: CASSFNAASSYNEQFF. The CDR3 DNA is TGTGCCAGCAGCTTTAACGCGGCGAGCTCCTACAATGAGCAGTTCTTC.

In this sample, this clone turned up once. The J gene is TRBJ2-7, the V gene TRBV7-3; 7 bases fit TRBD1. Germline CDR1 SGHTA, CDR2 FQGTGA. The CDR3 is made up of 16 amino acids. V was clipped by 5 bases and J by 2 bases; unmatched bases: 12. CDR3 DNA: TGTGCCAGCAGCCCCAGGGGGACAGCCGCTACCTACGAGCAGTACTTC. Translated, it gives CASSPRGTAATYEQYF.

This chain connects TRBV6-1 to TRBJ2-6; tentative D call: TRBD1 (5 bases). Germline assignment: CDR1 MNHNS and CDR2 SASEGT. CDR3 length: 17 residues. The V gene lost 3 bases and the J gene lost 0 bases, with 12 bases spanning the gap. The CDR3 nucleotides read TGTGCCAGCAGTGACCTCGACAGCCTCTCTGGGGCCAACGTCCTGACTTTC. Its translation: CASSDLDSLSGANVLTF.

There are a few counts of this clone. The chain has TRBV7-9 and TRBJ2-1; 9 bases align to TRBD2. The CDR3 runs to 16 residues. Germline assignment: CDR1 SEHNR and CDR2 FQNEAQ (reference sequence). Trimming cost V 2 bases and J 6 bases; bases outside gene matches: 8. Here the CDR3 reads CASSLNSGTSSNEQFF. CDR3 in DNA: TGTGCCAGCAGCTTAAACTCCGGGACTAGCAGCAATGAGCAGTTCTTC. Full variable domain (missing parts from reference TRBV7-9 and TRBJ2-1): DTGVSQNPRHKITKRGQNVTFRCDPISEHNRLYWYRQTLGQGPEFLTYFQNEAQLEKSRLLSDRFSAERPKGSFSTLEIQRTEQGDSAMYLCASSLNSGTSSNEQFFGPGTRLTVL.

J is TRBJ2-2 and V is TRBV4-2, with a weak D call TRBD2 (6 bases). The CDR3 covers 16 residues. The germline gives CDR1 LGHNA, CDR2 YNFKEQ. Trimming removed 6 bases from V and 1 base from J, with 15 bases in between. This CDR3 is CASSQEGLLNTGELFF. Here the CDR3 DNA reads TGTGCCAGCAGTCAGGAGGGCCTCCTGAACACCGGGGAGCTGTTTTTT.

CDR3 sequence: CASWDRGRPNEKLFF. The CDR3 nucleotides read TGTGCCAGCTGGGACAGGGGGCGGCCTAATGAAAAACTGTTTTTT. The V and J genes are TRBV6-6 and TRBJ1-4; 12 bases match TRBD1. Per germline, CDR1 MNHNY and CDR2 SVGAGI (reference sequence). After removal of 8 bases from V and 3 bases from J, the junction contained 4 bases not matched to a gene. The CDR3 loop spans 15 amino acids.

This clone has just a few counts. The chain carries TRBV9 and TRBJ2-3, with 8 bases aligning to TRBD2. The CDR3 is 16 residues long. The germline CDR1 and CDR2 sequences are SGDLS and YYNGEE. V dropped 4 bases and J dropped 3; count of bases not matched to a gene: 10. CDR3 in DNA: TGTGCCAGCAGCTACCGGTGGACTAGCTTGACAGATACGCAGTATTTT. Translating gives CASSYRWTSLTDTQYF.

The chain recombines TRBV28 with TRBJ1-2; D not resolved. The V end was cut by 2 bases, the J end by 4 bases, with 11 bases between. There are 14 residues in the CDR3. The V gene's germline CDR1 is MDHEN and CDR2 SYDVKM. In DNA, the CDR3 is TGTGCCAGCAGTTTACAACTCATGAGCTATGGCTACACCTTC. Amino acids: CASSLQLMSYGYTF.

The chain combines TRBV27 with TRBJ2-7; 7 bases agree with TRBD1. Trimming removed 4 bases from V and 3 bases from J; junction bases left unmatched: 9. From germline, CDR1 is MNHEY and CDR2 SMNVEV (reference sequence). The CDR3 contains 15 residues. The DNA for the CDR3 is TGTGCCAGCAGTTCAATCGACAGGGCTGTCTACGAGCAGTACTTC. Its translation: CASSSIDRAVYEQYF.

The chain uses TRBV7-6 and TRBJ2-1, with 7 bases matching TRBD2. V shed 1 base and J 3 bases; nucleotides not matched to a gene: 6. CDR3 length: 16 amino acids. Germline CDR1 SGHVS, CDR2 FNYEAQ. The CDR3 reads CASSLGAAGIYNEQFF. Here the CDR3 DNA reads TGTGCCAGCAGCTTAGGCGCAGCGGGAATCTACAATGAGCAGTTCTTC.

The chain uses TRBV28 and TRBJ2-7, with D perhaps matching TRBD2 (6 bases). Germline CDR1 reads MDHEN; CDR2 reads SYDVKM. The CDR3 totals 14 residues. Between the trimmed V and J ends, which lost 5 bases and 6 bases, there was a span of 17 bases. This chain's CDR3 is CASSVIPVGGEQYF. The CDR3 nucleotides read TGTGCCAGCAGTGTAATCCCCGTCGGGGGCGAGCAGTACTTC.

The genes are TRBV5-1 and TRBJ1-1, with D possibly TRBD1 on 6 matching bases. From germline, CDR1 is SGHRS and CDR2 YFSETQ. CDR3 length: 14 amino acids. Trimming stripped 1 base from V and 6 bases from J, with 13 bases between. CDR3 region: CASSLTPGEAEAFF. For the CDR3, the DNA is TGCGCCAGCAGCTTGACGCCAGGGGAAGCTGAAGCTTTCTTT.

The J gene is TRBJ1-1, the V gene TRBV19; unclear D gene. The CDR3 covers 13 residues. Germline-derived CDR1 and CDR2 are LNHDA and SQIVND (reference sequence). V lost 4 bases and J 1 base, leaving 7 bases between the germline ends. The CDR3, as DNA: TGTGCCAGTAGTACAACTAGGAACACTGAAGCTTTCTTT. Encoded protein: CASSTTRNTEAFF. Drawing the rest from reference TRBV19 and TRBJ1-1, the complete variable domain is DGGITQSPKYLFRKEGQNVTLSCEQNLNHDAMYWYRQDPGQGLRLIYYSQIVNDFQKGDIAEGYSVSREKKESFPLTVTSAQKNPTAFYLCASSTTRNTEAFFGQGTRLTVV.

This clone was seen a handful of times. This chain connects TRBV30 to TRBJ1-4, with 8 positions matching TRBD1. The ends lost 2 bases at V and 5 bases at J; junction bases unmatched: 7. The germline gives CDR1 GTSNPN, CDR2 SVGIG (reference sequence). CDR3 size: 15 residues. DNA for the CDR3: TGTGCCTGGAGTCCCCGGACAGGGAGGAATGAAAAACTGTTTTTT. It specifies CAWSPRTGRNEKLFF.

This clone was counted between two and nine times. The chain couples TRBV15 to TRBJ2-5; D gene unclear. CDR1 and CDR2 (germline): LNHNV, YYDKDF (reference sequence). V was trimmed by 1 base and J by 3 bases, leaving 9 bases between them. The CDR3 has 14 residues. The CDR3 nucleotides read TGTGCCACCAGCAGAGGTACTGCAAAAGAGACCCAGTACTTC. This sequence encodes CATSRGTAKETQYF.

The J gene is TRBJ1-2, the V gene TRBV27; 9 positions agree with TRBD1. Germline V gene lookup returns CDR1 MNHEY and CDR2 SMNVEV (reference sequence). This CDR3 has 13 amino acids. With 7 bases clipped from V and 6 bases from J, the junction kept 6 bases outside the gene matches. Here the CDR3 reads CASTHRGRNGYTF. The CDR3 nucleotides are TGTGCCAGCACTCACAGGGGGCGGAATGGCTACACCTTC.

The chain links TRBV27 to TRBJ2-7, with D perhaps matching TRBD2 (6 bases). Germline V gives CDR1 MNHEY, CDR2 SMNVEV (reference sequence). With 5 bases removed from V and 3 bases from J, the gap between germline ends came to 14 bases. This CDR3 comprises 14 residues. CDR3 region: CASSRDSHNYEQYF. CDR3 sequence (DNA): TGTGCCAGCAGTCGGGACTCCCATAACTACGAGCAGTACTTC.